One and the same sample provided the 30 T cell receptor beta chains below, sequenced in a study of cytomegalovirus exposure and HLA in healthy donors. The PCR had 60 Vbeta and 13 Jbeta primers. Some clones are missing from TCRdb's copy, which holds only in-frame ones; the method was immunoSEQ multiplex PCR. The sample is made up of under 100,000 clones, and the top ten hold just under 3.5% of it. Specimen: PBMCs. Every receptor here comes from a woman aged 30 to 39 in good health and CMV-seronegative.

This chain's CDR3 is CASRDFRGGYNEQFF. As DNA, the CDR3 is TGTGCCAGCAGGGATTTCCGCGGGGGCTACAATGAGCAGTTCTTC. V and J are TRBV5-4 and TRBJ2-1, with 7 nucleotides matching TRBD2. The CDR3 is 15 residues long. Per germline, CDR1 SGHNT and CDR2 YYREEE (reference sequence). V lost 5 bases to trimming and J lost 3 bases; unmatched junction nucleotides: 8.

The chain links TRBV7-6 to TRBJ2-6, with TRBD1 as a possible D gene (5 bases). The germline gives CDR1 SGHVS, CDR2 FNYEAQ. Trimming took 7 bases from V and 0 from J, leaving 13 bases between them. The CDR3 loop spans 16 amino acids. In DNA form, the CDR3 reads TGTGCCAGCACTGTAACAGGTCGCTCTGGGGCCAACGTCCTGACTTTC. This gives the protein CASTVTGRSGANVLTF.

The chain uses TRBV7-2 and TRBJ2-1; the D gene is possibly TRBD2 (5 bases). V gave up 3 bases and J gave up 5 bases, with 5 bases separating them. The CDR3 consists of 12 residues. Germline V lookup: CDR1 SGHTA, CDR2 FQGNSA. In DNA, the CDR3 is TGTGCCAGCAGCTTGGGAGACAATGAGCAGTTCTTC. This encodes CASSLGDNEQFF.

In DNA, the CDR3 is TGTGCCAGCAGCTCGGCAGGGGTTGTAAGCTATGGCTACACCTTC. Translation gives CASSSAGVVSYGYTF. This chain joins TRBV11-2 and TRBJ1-2; the D gene is possibly TRBD1 (6 bases). Germline CDR1 reads SGHAT; CDR2 reads FQNNGV. The CDR3 length is 15 residues. With 4 bases removed from V and 4 bases from J, the gap between germline ends came to 16 bases.

The chain is built from TRBV27 and TRBJ2-7; D may be TRBD2 (6 bases). The CDR3 runs 16 residues. The germline V and J ends were trimmed by 5 bases and 0 bases, with 17 bases remaining between them. Germline lookup yields CDR1 MNHEY and CDR2 SMNVEV (reference sequence). The CDR3 nucleotides read TGTGCCAGCAGTCCCCTCGGAATAGCGGCCTCCTACGAGCAGTACTTC. It specifies CASSPLGIAASYEQYF.

This chain joins TRBV9 and TRBJ2-5; weak D call: TRBD2 (7 bases). The DNA end is a closer match to TRBJ2-7, so the J assignment may be wrong. The CDR3 runs to 15 residues. Germline values: CDR1 SGDLS, CDR2 YYNGEE. DNA of the CDR3: TGTGCCAGCAGCGAGGGGGGGTCCTACTCCTACGAGCAGTACTTC. The encoded protein is CASSEGGSYSYEQYF.

This sequence joins TRBV10-3 and TRBJ1-3; 8 bases fit TRBD1. Looked up from germline, CDR1 is ENHRY and CDR2 is SYGVKD. This CDR3 is built from 14 residues. V lost 4 bases, J lost 2 bases, and 1 base stayed unmatched. CDR3 loop: CAISAQGAGNTIYF. The CDR3 coding sequence is TGTGCCATCAGTGCACAGGGGGCTGGAAACACCATATATTTT.

This chain uses TRBV6-1 with TRBJ2-3, with 10 bases that match TRBD1. The V gene's germline CDR1 is MNHNS and CDR2 SASEGT. With V trimmed by 2 bases and J by 4 bases, 6 bases remained unmatched. The CDR3 is 16 amino acids. The CDR3 DNA reads TGTGCCAGCAGTGAAAGCACTGGACAGGGGGCAGATACGCAGTATTTT. Its translation: CASSESTGQGADTQYF.

The chain has TRBV7-8 and TRBJ2-3; D remains ambiguous. V lost 4 bases, J lost 0 bases, and 11 bases lay in between. The germline V gene has CDR1 SGHVS and CDR2 FQNEAQ. The CDR3 sequence is 15 residues long. CDR3 sequence (DNA): TGTGCCAGCAGCTCCTTATCGAGGAGCACAGATACGCAGTATTTT. This encodes CASSSLSRSTDTQYF.

V gene TRBV2 combines with J gene TRBJ1-6; 7 nucleotides align to TRBD1. This CDR3 has 16 amino acids. Germline V CDR1 and CDR2: SNHLY, FYNNEI. V gave up 7 bases and J gave up 6 bases; unmatched junction bases: 12. CDR3 in amino acids: CASIPAWDSSNSPLHF. Written as DNA, the CDR3 is TGTGCCAGCATACCGGCGTGGGACAGCTCTAATTCACCCCTCCACTTT.

J is TRBJ2-1 and V is TRBV7-9; TRBD1 agrees at 7 bases. CDR3 size: 14 residues. V lost 4 bases to trimming and J lost 0 bases; unmatched junction nucleotides: 0. Germline CDR1 SEHNR, CDR2 FQNEAQ (reference sequence). The CDR3: CASSSGGSYNEQFF. The CDR3 DNA reads as TGTGCCAGCAGCTCAGGGGGCTCCTACAATGAGCAGTTCTTC. Drawing the rest from reference TRBV7-9 and TRBJ2-1, the complete variable domain is DTGVSQNPRHKITKRGQNVTFRCDPISEHNRLYWYRQTLGQGPEFLTYFQNEAQLEKSRLLSDRFSAERPKGSFSTLEIQRTEQGDSAMYLCASSSGGSYNEQFFGPGTRLTVL.

The chain couples TRBV7-8 to TRBJ2-5; D unclear. The V gene's germline CDR1 is SGHVS and CDR2 FQNEAQ. V was trimmed by 0 bases and J by 4 bases, leaving 6 bases between them. CDR3 size: 13 residues. The CDR3 region has the DNA TGTGCCAGCAGCTTAGCACAGTTAGAGACCCAGTACTTC. Amino acids: CASSLAQLETQYF.

The rearrangement uses TRBV15 and TRBJ1-2; D may be TRBD1 (6 bases). Trimming cost V 0 bases and J 8 bases, with 10 bases left between them. Looked up from germline, CDR1 is LNHNV and CDR2 is YYDKDF (reference sequence). This CDR3 has 13 amino acids. The CDR3 DNA sequence: TGTGCCACCAGCAGAGATCTCGACAGGGGCTACACCTTC. Translating gives CATSRDLDRGYTF.

The chain carries TRBV4-2 and TRBJ1-4, with unresolved D. Germline V CDR1 and CDR2: LGHNA, YNFKEQ. CDR3 length: 15 amino acids. V lost 0 bases to trimming and J lost 7 bases, with 12 bases between them. CDR3 sequence: CASSQERGRGEKLFF. In nucleotides, the CDR3 is TGTGCCAGCAGCCAAGAGAGAGGGCGCGGTGAAAAACTGTTTTTT.

V is TRBV9 and J is TRBJ2-2, with 12 bases that match TRBD2. The CDR3 length is 16 residues. Germline lookup yields CDR1 SGDLS and CDR2 YYNGEE. Trimming took 2 bases from V and 5 from J; bases not matched to a gene: 4. CDR3 coding DNA: TGTGCCAGCAGCGTTCTAGCGGGGGGGATTACCGGGGAGCTGTTTTTT. Its protein product is CASSVLAGGITGELFF.

The chain has TRBV4-1 and TRBJ2-7; 12 bases line up with TRBD2. The trim removed 1 base at V and 3 bases at J, leaving 4 bases unmatched. This CDR3 has 16 residues. Germline CDR1 MGHRA, CDR2 YSYEKL. The DNA for the CDR3 is TGCGCCAGCAGCCAAGGGGGGACTAGCGGGTACTACGAGCAGTACTTC. Translating gives CASSQGGTSGYYEQYF.

This sequence joins TRBV2 and TRBJ2-7; perhaps TRBD2 as D (6 bases). This CDR3 is built from 13 residues. V lost 8 bases to trimming and J lost 2 bases, with 13 bases between them. Germline CDR1 SNHLY, CDR2 FYNNEI. This chain's CDR3 is CASLGLLPYEQYF. CDR3 DNA sequence: TGTGCCAGCCTGGGACTTCTCCCCTACGAGCAGTACTTC.

The gene calls are TRBV4-1 and TRBJ1-5; TRBD1 aligns across 7 bases. The CDR3 loop spans 17 amino acids. From germline, CDR1 is MGHRA and CDR2 YSYEKL. Germline trimming cut 4 bases from V and 0 bases from J; bases unmatched to any gene: 9. As DNA, the CDR3 is TGCGCCAGCAGCCGCGACTGGGACAGATATAGCAATCAGCCCCAGCATTTT. It translates to CASSRDWDRYSNQPQHF.

The chain has TRBV2 and TRBJ2-5, with D perhaps matching TRBD1 (7 bases). Germline V lookup: CDR1 SNHLY, CDR2 FYNNEI. The V end was cut by 9 bases, the J end by 0 bases, with 17 bases between. The CDR3 loop spans 15 amino acids. For the CDR3, the DNA is TGTGCCAGTCGGAGGGGGCCTGAGTACCAAGAGACCCAGTACTTC. Amino acid sequence: CASRRGPEYQETQYF. The entire variable domain, with the rest obtained from reference TRBV2 and TRBJ2-5, is as follows: EPEVTQTPSHQVTQMGQEVILRCVPISNHLYFYWYRQILGQKVEFLVSFYNNEISEKSEIFDDQFSVERPDGSNFTLKIRSTKLEDSAMYFCASRRGPEYQETQYFGPGTRLLVL.

The J gene is TRBJ2-2, the V gene TRBV27; the D gene is possibly TRBD2 (6 bases). The V and J ends lost 7 bases and 5 bases respectively, with 20 bases between them. Germline CDR1 reads MNHEY; CDR2 reads SMNVEV (reference sequence). The CDR3 is 16 amino acids. CDR3 region: CASIRSGRPWTGELFF. The CDR3 nucleotides read TGTGCCAGCATCCGATCCGGGAGACCATGGACCGGGGAGCTGTTTTTT.

This rearrangement joins TRBV29-1 to TRBJ2-7; 7 bases fit TRBD2. Germline V gives CDR1 SQVTM, CDR2 ANQGSEA. This CDR3 contains 11 residues. With V trimmed by 6 bases and J by 4 bases, 3 bases remained unmatched. CDR3 residues: CSVGGGYEQYF. In DNA, the CDR3 is TGCAGCGTGGGGGGAGGGTACGAGCAGTACTTC.

The CDR3 here is CAITGQSSYEQYF. The DNA for the CDR3 is TGTGCCATCACCGGACAAAGCTCCTACGAGCAGTACTTC. The V gene is TRBV10-3, the J gene TRBJ2-7; D might be TRBD1 (5 bases). Per germline, CDR1 ENHRY and CDR2 SYGVKD. V dropped 7 bases and J dropped 0 bases, with 10 bases sitting between them. The CDR3 runs to 13 residues.

The chain combines TRBV7-9 with TRBJ1-1, with D uncertain. With 1 base removed from V and 1 base from J, the gap between germline ends came to 13 bases. Germline CDR1 SEHNR, CDR2 FQNEAQ (reference sequence). The CDR3 is made up of 16 amino acids. CDR3 sequence: CASSLGSISPNTEAFF. In DNA, the CDR3 is TGTGCCAGCAGCTTAGGCTCTATATCCCCGAACACTGAAGCTTTCTTT.

The V gene is TRBV11-2, the J gene TRBJ2-7; 11 bases agree with TRBD1. This CDR3 contains 15 residues. Germline CDR1 is SGHAT and CDR2 is FQNNGV. V trimming: 4 bases; J trimming: 4 bases; junction bases outside the gene matches: 6. DNA for the CDR3: TGTGCCAGCAGCTCAGGGACAGGGGGATCTTACGAGCAGTACTTC. It encodes CASSSGTGGSYEQYF.

The V call is TRBV28, the J call TRBJ2-7; D gene ambiguous. Looked up from germline, CDR1 is MDHEN and CDR2 is SYDVKM. The CDR3 totals 12 residues. The ends were cut back, 7 bases at V and 0 bases at J, with 7 bases in the middle. CDR3 residues: CASTYSSYEQYF. DNA for the CDR3: TGTGCCAGCACGTATAGCTCCTACGAGCAGTACTTC.

The chain carries TRBV7-9 and TRBJ1-4; TRBD1 matches at 8 bases. CDR1 and CDR2 from the germline V gene are SEHNR and FQNEAQ (reference sequence). The CDR3 loop spans 13 amino acids. The V gene end was trimmed by 5 bases and the J gene end by 13 bases; junction bases not matched to a gene: 9. The CDR3 bases are TGTGCCAGCAGCGGACAGGGTTTGGTCCTACTGTTTTTT. Translated, it gives CASSGQGLVLLFF.

J is TRBJ2-5 and V is TRBV9, with 9 bases fitting TRBD1. Per the germline V gene, CDR1 is SGDLS and CDR2 is YYNGEE. V dropped 3 bases and J dropped 4; count of bases not matched to a gene: 10. This CDR3 spans 16 amino acids. DNA for the CDR3: TGTGCCAGCAGCGAGGGTGGACAGGGGAGTTTAGAGACCCAGTACTTC. Translating it yields CASSEGGQGSLETQYF.

V is TRBV28 and J is TRBJ2-7, with 7 bases matching TRBD1. CDR3 size: 15 residues. Germline V CDR1 and CDR2: MDHEN, SYDVKM. Unmatched junction bases numbered 9, after V lost 6 bases and J lost 1 base. CDR3 coding DNA: TGTGCCAGCAGCCCAGGGGGACAGCTATCCTACGAGCAGTACTTC. Amino acids: CASSPGGQLSYEQYF.

Note on this clone: Other nucleotide sequences in the sample specify the same CDR3. V gene TRBV5-1 combines with J gene TRBJ2-3; perhaps TRBD1 as D (6 bases). The V end was cut by 0 bases, the J end by 2 bases, with 7 bases between. Germline V gene sequence: CDR1 SGHRS, CDR2 YFSETQ. The CDR3 length is 14 residues. The CDR3 reads CASSLGQDTDTQYF. As DNA, the CDR3 is TGCGCCAGCAGCTTGGGACAGGACACAGATACGCAGTATTTT.

This sequence joins TRBV9 and TRBJ1-2; TRBD1 agrees at 7 bases. V was pared by 0 bases and J by 7 bases, with 3 bases of the junction left unmatched. CDR1 is SGDLS and CDR2 is YYNGEE in the germline V gene. This CDR3 has 13 amino acids. Written as DNA, the CDR3 is TGTGCCAGCAGCGTAGACAGGGGAAGTGGCTACACCTTC. Its protein is CASSVDRGSGYTF.